These T cell receptor beta chains were read from a single sample in a study of blood T cell repertoires in COVID-19. Sequenced by immunoSEQ multiplex PCR; TCRdb stores in-frame clones only, minus some. The data show tens of thousands of clones, just over 85% seen once. Sequenced input: peripheral blood. All receptors come from a man aged 45 to 65 with acute or convalescent COVID-19. CDR3s include the opening cysteine and the closing phenylalanine or tryptophan. The D gene is left open where the match is weak. Size is omitted from some rows. Given values are once, few, many or a class for expanded clones.

v_call	clone_size	j_call	d_call	cdr3_nt	cdr3_aa
TRBV11-2	.	TRBJ2-1	TRBD2	TGTGCCAGCAGCCTACGGCGCGGGAGCTCCTACAATGAGCAGTTCTTC	CASSLRRGSSYNEQFF
TRBV14	.	TRBJ1-1	TRBD1	TGTGCCAGCAGGGACAGGGCGGTGAACACTGAAGCTTTCTTT	CASRDRAVNTEAFF
TRBV7-9	.	TRBJ2-7	.	TGTGCCAGCAGCTTATCACTCTACGAGCAGTACTTC	CASSLSLYEQYF
TRBV5-4	.	TRBJ2-1	TRBD2	TGTGCCAGCAGCCTAGGGACTAGCGGGTTCAATGAGCAGTTCTTC	CASSLGTSGFNEQFF
TRBV10-3	.	TRBJ1-1	.	TGTGCCATCAGTGAGTCTAGGGGCACTGAAGCTTTCTTT	CAISESRGTEAFF
TRBV7-2	.	TRBJ1-2	.	TGTGCCAGCAGCCCAACGAAGGGGTTCCCCTATGGCTACACCTTC	CASSPTKGFPYGYTF
TRBV15	.	TRBJ2-7	TRBD1	TGTGCCACCAGCAGCCGGACAGGGGGCCACGAGCAGTACTTC	CATSSRTGGHEQYF
TRBV18	.	TRBJ2-2	TRBD1	TGTGCCAGCTCACCCCGGGACAGAGTTAACACCGGGGAGCTGTTTTTT	CASSPRDRVNTGELFF
TRBV7-9	.	TRBJ1-2	TRBD1	TGTGCCACCGGACAGGGCAGCTATGGCTACACCTTC	CATGQGSYGYTF
TRBV27	.	TRBJ2-2	.	TGTGCCAGCAGTTTGTTACGGGTTGGGGCCACCGGGGAGCTGTTTTTT	CASSLLRVGATGELFF
TRBV11-2	.	TRBJ1-6	TRBD1	TGTGCCAGCAGCTCGACAGGGGGCGTATCTTCACCCCTCCACTTT	CASSSTGGVSSPLHF
TRBV5-4	.	TRBJ2-3	TRBD2	TGTGCCAGCAGCCCTGGACTAGCGGGCTTCACAGATACGCAGTATTTT	CASSPGLAGFTDTQYF
TRBV6-5	.	TRBJ2-7	TRBD1	TGTGCCAGCAGCCGGACAGGGGAACCGTACTTC	CASSRTGEPYF
TRBV19	.	TRBJ2-5	TRBD1	TGTGCCAGTACCAACGGACGATCAAGTACAGGGGGCAGAGAGACCCAGTACTTC	CASTNGRSSTGGRETQYF
TRBV9	.	TRBJ2-7	TRBD1	TGTGCCAGCAGCCCCCTCACAGGGGGGCCCTACGAGCAGTACTTC	CASSPLTGGPYEQYF
TRBV4-1	.	TRBJ1-4	.	TGCGCCAGCAGCCAAGATGCGGAACAGGCTGACGGTGAAAAACTGTTTTTT	CASSQDAEQADGEKLFF
TRBV2	.	TRBJ2-2	.	TGTGCCAGCACGGACACTCTGAACACCGGGGAGCTGTTTTTT	CASTDTLNTGELFF
TRBV27	.	TRBJ2-4	TRBD1	TGTGCCAGCAGTTTGAACCAGGGGGCGGCCAAAAACATTCAGTACTTC	CASSLNQGAAKNIQYF
TRBV3-1/TRBV3-2	.	TRBJ1-2	.	TGTGCCAGCAGCTTTCCCGGGAGGGGAAACTATGGCTACACCTTC	CASSFPGRGNYGYTF
TRBV2	once	TRBJ2-2	TRBD2	TGTGCCAGCACTAGCGGATACACCGGGGAGCTGTTTTTT	CASTSGYTGELFF
TRBV12-3/TRBV12-4	.	TRBJ1-5	.	TGTGCCAGCAGTTTTGGCATCAATCAGCCCCAGCATTTT	CASSFGINQPQHF
TRBV9	.	TRBJ2-7	.	TGTGCCAGCAGCGTTAGCCCGGACAGAGCCCTATACGAGCAGTACTTC	CASSVSPDRALYEQYF
TRBV5-1	.	TRBJ1-2	TRBD1	TGCGCCAGCAGCCAAGGACAGGCCCCTCTCTACACCTTC	CASSQGQAPLYTF
TRBV4-2	.	TRBJ2-7	.	TGTGCCAGCAGCCAAGCCGCGGGATCGGCCTTGGGGAATGAGTACGAGCAGTACTTC	CASSQAAGSALGNEYEQYF
TRBV5-1	.	TRBJ1-5	.	TGCGCCAGCAGCTTTGCAGGGGAAGGACAGCCCCAGCATTTT	CASSFAGEGQPQHF
TRBV5-1	once	TRBJ2-7	.	TGCGCCAGCAGCCAGGACAGTTACGAGCAGTACTTC	CASSQDSYEQYF
TRBV12-3/TRBV12-4	.	TRBJ1-1	.	TGTGCCAGCAGTTTGGAGGGGACTGAAGCTTTCTTT	CASSLEGTEAFF
TRBV19	.	TRBJ2-1	.	TGTGCCAGTACCCAGGCCAGCGAGCAGTTCTTC	CASTQASEQFF
TRBV3-1/TRBV3-2	.	TRBJ2-3	.	TGTGCCAGCAGTCTTACACAGGGCGAGGCGCAGTATTTT	CASSLTQGEAQYF
TRBV5-1	.	TRBJ2-2	TRBD2	TGCGCCAGCGTGGACGGGGGGACCCTCACCGGGGAGCTGTTTTTT	CASVDGGTLTGELFF
TRBV5-1	.	TRBJ1-2	TRBD1	TGCGCCAGCAGCTTGGGTCGGACAGGGGCGCCTCCTAACTATGGCTACACCTTC	CASSLGRTGAPPNYGYTF
TRBV5-4	.	TRBJ2-2	.	TGTGCCAGCAGCACCCAGGGAACGAACACCGGGGAGCTGTTTTTT	CASSTQGTNTGELFF
TRBV9	.	TRBJ2-1	.	TGTGCCAGCAGCGTAGCGGGGGACCCAAGGAGGGAGCAGTTCTTC	CASSVAGDPRREQFF
TRBV5-4	.	TRBJ1-1	TRBD1	TGTGCCAGCACTCGAGACAGGGCGAACACTGAAGCTTTCTTT	CASTRDRANTEAFF
TRBV5-1	.	TRBJ1-2	TRBD1	TGCGCCAGCAGCCCTGGACAGGGGGCGCACTATGGCTACACCTTC	CASSPGQGAHYGYTF
TRBV3-1/TRBV3-2	.	TRBJ2-7	TRBD1	TGTGCCAGCAGCCAACCTCGACAGGGGGCTAGAGGCTACGAGCAGTACTTC	CASSQPRQGARGYEQYF
TRBV7-2	.	TRBJ2-5	.	TGTGCCAGCAGCTTAGTTGGCAGGGTTCAAGAGACCCAGTACTTC	CASSLVGRVQETQYF
TRBV6-5	once	TRBJ2-7	TRBD2	TGTGCCAGCAGTTACTCGGGCGGGAGATCCGGCTACGAGCAGTACTTC	CASSYSGGRSGYEQYF
TRBV6-1	.	TRBJ2-6	.	TGTGCCAGCAGTGGCCGACGGAGAAGCTCTGGGGCCAACGTCCTGACTTTC	CASSGRRRSSGANVLTF
TRBV24-1	.	TRBJ2-4	.	TGTGCCACCAGTGATTCTCCGGTGGACCGAGGGAACATTCAGTACTTC	CATSDSPVDRGNIQYF
TRBV5-1	.	TRBJ2-2	.	TGCGCCAGCAGCTTGGTAGCCAGAACCGGGGAGCTGTTTTTT	CASSLVARTGELFF
TRBV27	.	TRBJ2-7	.	TGTGCCAGCAGTTTATCAGGGGGGGGGCGGGACCCCGGGGAGCAGTACTTC	CASSLSGGGRDPGEQYF
TRBV7-8	.	TRBJ2-1	.	TGTGCCAGCAGCCCTACTAGGTCGCCATCCTACAATGAGCAGTTCTTC	CASSPTRSPSYNEQFF
TRBV14	.	TRBJ1-2	TRBD1	TGTGCCAGCAGTCCTGAGGGGGCTGCCTATGGCTACACCTTC	CASSPEGAAYGYTF
TRBV7-9	few	TRBJ1-2	TRBD1	TGTGCCAGCAGCTCCCGGGACAGGGGTATCAGCGATGGCTACACCTTC	CASSSRDRGISDGYTF
TRBV6-5	.	TRBJ1-2	.	TGTGCCAGCAGTTACTCGAAGGCGGGTGGCTACACCTTC	CASSYSKAGGYTF
TRBV27	.	TRBJ1-5	TRBD1	TGTGCCAGCAGTTTATACGGGACAGGAAATCAGCCCCAGCATTTT	CASSLYGTGNQPQHF
TRBV10-3	.	TRBJ2-2	.	TGTGCCTCAGGAAAAGCGAACACCGGGGAGCTGTTTTTT	CASGKANTGELFF
TRBV5-1	.	TRBJ2-1	.	TGCGCCAGCAGCTCCAGGGTTAGAGCTGAGCAGTTCTTC	CASSSRVRAEQFF
TRBV3-1/TRBV3-2	.	TRBJ2-5	.	TGTGCCAGCAGCCGTTGGGGGCATTCCCAAGAGACCCAGTACTTC	CASSRWGHSQETQYF
TRBV6-5	.	TRBJ2-3	.	TGTGCCAGCAGGCGAGGGTTGGATACGCAGTATTTT	CASRRGLDTQYF
TRBV18	.	TRBJ2-2	.	TGTGCCAGCTCACCGAGAACGGCCCCGATTAAAACGCAGGCCTCCACCGGGGAGCTGTTTTTT	CASSPRTAPIKTQASTGELFF
TRBV11-3	.	TRBJ1-6	.	TGTGCCAGCAGCCTCGCCAGTTCACCCCTCCACTTT	CASSLASSPLHF
TRBV19	.	TRBJ1-1	.	TGTGCCAGTAGTATTAGGGGAAGGGGGACTGAAGCTTTCTTT	CASSIRGRGTEAFF
TRBV19	.	TRBJ1-4	TRBD1	TGTGCCAGTAGTATGATGACAGGGGCTAATGAAAAACTGTTTTTT	CASSMMTGANEKLFF
TRBV6-6	.	TRBJ2-7	TRBD1	TGTGCCAGCAGTTACTCCTGGACAGGTACCTACGAGCAGTACTTC	CASSYSWTGTYEQYF
TRBV6-5	.	TRBJ1-1	.	TGTGCCAGCAGTCCTCGCAGGACAGCGAACACTGAAGCTTTCTTT	CASSPRRTANTEAFF